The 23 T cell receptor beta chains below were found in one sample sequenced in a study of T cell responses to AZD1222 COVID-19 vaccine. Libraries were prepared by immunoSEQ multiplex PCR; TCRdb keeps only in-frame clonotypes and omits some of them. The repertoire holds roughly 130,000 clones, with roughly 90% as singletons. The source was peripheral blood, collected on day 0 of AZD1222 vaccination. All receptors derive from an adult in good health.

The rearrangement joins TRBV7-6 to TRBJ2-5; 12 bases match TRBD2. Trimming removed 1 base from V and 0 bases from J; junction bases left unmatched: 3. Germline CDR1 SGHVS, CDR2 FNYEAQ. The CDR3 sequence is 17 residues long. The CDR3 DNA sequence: TGTGCCAGCAGCTTAGGGCTAGCGGGAGGGTACCAAGAGACCCAGTACTTC. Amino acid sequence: CASSLGLAGGYQETQYF. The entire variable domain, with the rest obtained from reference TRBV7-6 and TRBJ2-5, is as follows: GAGVSQSPRYKVTKRGQDVALRCDPISGHVSLYWYRQALGQGPEFLTYFNYEAQQDKSGLPNDRFSAERPEGSISTLTIQRTEQRDSAMYRCASSLGLAGGYQETQYFGPGTRLLVL.

CDR3 loop: CATSEGGNGGYTF. Here the CDR3 DNA reads TGTGCCACCAGTGAAGGGGGAAATGGTGGCTACACCTTC. The rearrangement uses TRBV24-1 and TRBJ1-2; possible D gene TRBD1, 6 bases. This CDR3 spans 13 amino acids. Germline V gene data show CDR1 as KGHDR and CDR2 as SFDVKD. The V end was cut by 4 bases, the J end by 7 bases, with 12 bases between.

CDR3 in DNA: TGTGCCAGCATTCCGGGACACGCGGACTATGGCTACACCTTC. Translation gives CASIPGHADYGYTF. The genes are TRBV7-8 and TRBJ1-2, with D perhaps TRBD1 (6 bases). V lost 7 bases and J 3 bases, leaving 15 bases between the germline ends. Germline lookup yields CDR1 SGHVS and CDR2 FQNEAQ. CDR3 length: 14 amino acids.

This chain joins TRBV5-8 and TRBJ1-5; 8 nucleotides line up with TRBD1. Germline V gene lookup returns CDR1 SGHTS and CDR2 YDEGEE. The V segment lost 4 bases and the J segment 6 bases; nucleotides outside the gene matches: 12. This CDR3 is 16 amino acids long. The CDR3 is CASSPKGAGGSQPQHF. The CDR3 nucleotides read TGTGCCAGCAGCCCCAAGGGGGCAGGGGGCAGTCAGCCCCAGCATTTT.

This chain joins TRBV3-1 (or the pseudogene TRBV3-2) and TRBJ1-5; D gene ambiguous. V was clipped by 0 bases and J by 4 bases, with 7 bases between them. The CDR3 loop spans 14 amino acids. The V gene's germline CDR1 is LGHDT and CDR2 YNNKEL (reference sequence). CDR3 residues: CASSQDLVNQPQHF. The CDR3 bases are TGTGCCAGCAGCCAAGATTTGGTTAATCAGCCCCAGCATTTT.

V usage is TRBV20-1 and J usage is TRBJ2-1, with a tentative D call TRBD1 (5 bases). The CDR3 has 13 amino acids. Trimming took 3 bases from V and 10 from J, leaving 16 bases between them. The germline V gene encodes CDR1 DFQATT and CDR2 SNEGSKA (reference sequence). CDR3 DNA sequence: TGCAGTGCTAGTAAGGTGGGGCTTTGGGAGCAGTTCTTC. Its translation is CSASKVGLWEQFF.

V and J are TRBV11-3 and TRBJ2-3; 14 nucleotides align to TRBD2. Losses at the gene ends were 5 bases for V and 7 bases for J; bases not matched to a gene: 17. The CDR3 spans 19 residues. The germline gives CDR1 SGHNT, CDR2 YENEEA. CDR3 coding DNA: TGTGCCAGCAGCCAACCCGGGACTAGCGGGGGCGCTGGGACTAATACGCAGTATTTT. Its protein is CASSQPGTSGGAGTNTQYF.

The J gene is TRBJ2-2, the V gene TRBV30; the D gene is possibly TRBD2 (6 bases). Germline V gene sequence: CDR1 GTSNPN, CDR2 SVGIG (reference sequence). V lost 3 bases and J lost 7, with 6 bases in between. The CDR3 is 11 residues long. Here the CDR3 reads CAWSGGGELFF. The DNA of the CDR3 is TGTGCCTGGAGCGGGGGCGGGGAGCTGTTTTTT.

This CDR3 reads CASSPSIQGASGNTIYF. CDR3 in DNA: TGCGCCAGCAGCCCAAGCATACAGGGGGCCTCTGGAAACACCATATATTTT. The chain joins TRBV10-2 to TRBJ1-3; 9 bases are a match to TRBD1. V shed 6 bases, J shed 0 bases, and the junction held 9 bases outside the gene matches. CDR1 WSHSY and CDR2 SAAADI come from the germline V gene. The CDR3 sequence is 17 residues long.

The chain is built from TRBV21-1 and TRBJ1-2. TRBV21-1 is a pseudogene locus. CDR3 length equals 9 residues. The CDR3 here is CASSPRTVF. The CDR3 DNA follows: TGTGCCAGCAGCCCCCGAACCGTCTTC.

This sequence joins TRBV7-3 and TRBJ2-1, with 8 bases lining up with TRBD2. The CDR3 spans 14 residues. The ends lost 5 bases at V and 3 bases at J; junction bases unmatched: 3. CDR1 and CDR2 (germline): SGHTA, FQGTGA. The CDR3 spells CASSPGTSYNEQFF. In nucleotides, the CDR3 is TGTGCCAGCAGCCCCGGGACTAGCTACAATGAGCAGTTCTTC.

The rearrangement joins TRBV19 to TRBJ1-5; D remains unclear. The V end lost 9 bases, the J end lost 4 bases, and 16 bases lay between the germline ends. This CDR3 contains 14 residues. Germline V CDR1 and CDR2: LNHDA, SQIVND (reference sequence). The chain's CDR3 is CASSGSRGNQPQHF. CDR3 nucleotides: TGTGCCAGCTCTGGGTCGCGAGGGAATCAGCCCCAGCATTTT. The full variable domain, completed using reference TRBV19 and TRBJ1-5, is DGGITQSPKYLFRKEGQNVTLSCEQNLNHDAMYWYRQDPGQGLRLIYYSQIVNDFQKGDIAEGYSVSREKKESFPLTVTSAQKNPTAFYLCASSGSRGNQPQHFGDGTRLSIL.

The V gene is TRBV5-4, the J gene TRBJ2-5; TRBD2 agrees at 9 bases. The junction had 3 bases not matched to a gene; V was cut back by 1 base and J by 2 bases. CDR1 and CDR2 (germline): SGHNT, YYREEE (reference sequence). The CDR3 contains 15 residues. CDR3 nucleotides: TGTGCCAGCAGCTTGTCTAGCGGGGCGCAAGAGACCCAGTACTTC. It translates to CASSLSSGAQETQYF.

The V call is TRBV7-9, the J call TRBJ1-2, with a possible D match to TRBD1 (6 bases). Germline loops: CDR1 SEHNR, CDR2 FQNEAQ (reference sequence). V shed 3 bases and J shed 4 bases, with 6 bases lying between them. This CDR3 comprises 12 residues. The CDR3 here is CASSLDSYGYTF. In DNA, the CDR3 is TGTGCCAGCAGCTTGGACAGCTATGGCTACACCTTC.

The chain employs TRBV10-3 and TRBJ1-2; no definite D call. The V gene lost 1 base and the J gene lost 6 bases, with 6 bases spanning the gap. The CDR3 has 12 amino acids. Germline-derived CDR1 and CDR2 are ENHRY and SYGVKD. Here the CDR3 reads CAISEYTDGYTF. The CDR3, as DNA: TGTGCCATCAGTGAGTATACGGATGGCTACACCTTC.

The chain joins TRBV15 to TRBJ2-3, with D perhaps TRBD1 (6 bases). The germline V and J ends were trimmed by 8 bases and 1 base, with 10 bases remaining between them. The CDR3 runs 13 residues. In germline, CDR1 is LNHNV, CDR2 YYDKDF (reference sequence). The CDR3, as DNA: TGTGCCACCGGTCCAGGGGGCACAGATACGCAGTATTTT. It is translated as CATGPGGTDTQYF. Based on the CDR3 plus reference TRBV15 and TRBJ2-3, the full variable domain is DAMVIQNPRYQVTQFGKPVTLSCSQTLNHNVMYWYQQKSSQAPKLLFHYYDKDFNNEADTPDNFQSRRPNTSFCFLDIRSPGLGDTAMYLCATGPGGTDTQYFGPGTRLTVL.

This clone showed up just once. DNA of the CDR3: TGCGCCAGCAGCTTGGGACTAGCGGGGACCGGGGAGCTGTTTTTT. Translating it yields CASSLGLAGTGELFF. The J gene is TRBJ2-2, the V gene TRBV5-1; 11 bases fit TRBD2. CDR3 length: 15 amino acids. Germline CDR1 and CDR2: SGHRS and YFSETQ. V lost 0 bases, J lost 5 bases, and 0 bases stayed unmatched. The full variable domain, in which reference TRBV5-1 and TRBJ2-2 provide the parts outside the CDR3, is KAGVTQTPRYLIKTRGQQVTLSCSPISGHRSVSWYQQTPGQGLQFLFEYFSETQRNKGNFPGRFSGRQFSNSRSEMNVSTLELGDSALYLCASSLGLAGTGELFFGEGSRLTVL.

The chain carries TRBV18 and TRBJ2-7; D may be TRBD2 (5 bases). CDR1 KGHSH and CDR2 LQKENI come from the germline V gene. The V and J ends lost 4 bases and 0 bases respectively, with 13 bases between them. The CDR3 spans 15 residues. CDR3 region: CASSRLSAGSYEQYF. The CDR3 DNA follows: TGTGCCAGCTCACGTCTTAGCGCTGGCTCCTACGAGCAGTACTTC.

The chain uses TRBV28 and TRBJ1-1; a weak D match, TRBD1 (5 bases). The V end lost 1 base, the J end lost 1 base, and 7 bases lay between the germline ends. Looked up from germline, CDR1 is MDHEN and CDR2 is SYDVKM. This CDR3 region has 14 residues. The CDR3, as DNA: TGTGCCAGCAGTTTATTTGACAGGAACACTGAAGCTTTCTTT. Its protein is CASSLFDRNTEAFF.

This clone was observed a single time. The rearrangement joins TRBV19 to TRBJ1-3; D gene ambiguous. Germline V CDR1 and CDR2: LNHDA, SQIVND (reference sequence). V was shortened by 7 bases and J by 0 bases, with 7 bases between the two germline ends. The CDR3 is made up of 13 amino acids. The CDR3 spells CASNRISGNTIYF. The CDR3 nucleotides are TGTGCCAGTAATCGGATCTCTGGAAACACCATATATTTT.

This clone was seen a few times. The CDR3 nucleotides read TGTGCCAGCGCCCCCGGAGGGGTGCAAGAGACCCAGTACTTC. Translated: CASAPGGVQETQYF. J is TRBJ2-5 and V is TRBV9; D possibly corresponds to TRBD2 (6 bases). Germline V gene sequence: CDR1 SGDLS, CDR2 YYNGEE. Trimming removed 7 bases at V and 2 bases at J, with 15 bases between. This CDR3 contains 14 residues.

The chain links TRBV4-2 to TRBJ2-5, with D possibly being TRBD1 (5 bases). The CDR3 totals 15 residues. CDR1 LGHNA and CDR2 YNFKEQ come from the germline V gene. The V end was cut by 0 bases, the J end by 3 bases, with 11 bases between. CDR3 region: CASSQDPRQKETQYF. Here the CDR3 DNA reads TGTGCCAGCAGCCAAGATCCGAGACAGAAAGAGACCCAGTACTTC.

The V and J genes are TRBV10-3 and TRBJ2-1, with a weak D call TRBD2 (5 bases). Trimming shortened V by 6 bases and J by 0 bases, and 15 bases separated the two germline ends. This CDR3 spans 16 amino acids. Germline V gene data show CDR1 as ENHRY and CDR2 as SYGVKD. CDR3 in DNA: TGTGCCATCAGGGACTTCTCCGGCAGCTCCTACAATGAGCAGTTCTTC. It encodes CAIRDFSGSSYNEQFF.